The sequence of this T cell receptor beta chain was determined in a study of breast tumors, draining lymph nodes, adjacent tissues. Samples came from axillary lymph nodes draining the breast cancer. Germline CDR1 and CDR2: LGHNA and YSLEER. Trimming took 3 bases from V and 4 from J, leaving 14 bases between them. The CDR3 contains 15 residues. MiXCR, applied by TCRdb to the multiplex PCR reads, yields one record per CDR3 protein. Of roughly 80,000 distinct CDR3 sequences in the sample, about 21% are singletons; the top ten hold 2.4%. This clonotype has at least ten counts. The chain carries TRBV4-3 and TRBJ2-3; no reliable D call. The sequence came from a female donor with breast cancer. Some clones in this sample may be carry-over from other donors' samples. The sequencing sample was made of axillary lymph node tissue. CDR3 sequence: CASSQGSLRSDTQYF. The DNA for the CDR3 is TGCGCCAGCAGCCAGGGATCCCTACGGTCAGATACGCAGTATTTT.